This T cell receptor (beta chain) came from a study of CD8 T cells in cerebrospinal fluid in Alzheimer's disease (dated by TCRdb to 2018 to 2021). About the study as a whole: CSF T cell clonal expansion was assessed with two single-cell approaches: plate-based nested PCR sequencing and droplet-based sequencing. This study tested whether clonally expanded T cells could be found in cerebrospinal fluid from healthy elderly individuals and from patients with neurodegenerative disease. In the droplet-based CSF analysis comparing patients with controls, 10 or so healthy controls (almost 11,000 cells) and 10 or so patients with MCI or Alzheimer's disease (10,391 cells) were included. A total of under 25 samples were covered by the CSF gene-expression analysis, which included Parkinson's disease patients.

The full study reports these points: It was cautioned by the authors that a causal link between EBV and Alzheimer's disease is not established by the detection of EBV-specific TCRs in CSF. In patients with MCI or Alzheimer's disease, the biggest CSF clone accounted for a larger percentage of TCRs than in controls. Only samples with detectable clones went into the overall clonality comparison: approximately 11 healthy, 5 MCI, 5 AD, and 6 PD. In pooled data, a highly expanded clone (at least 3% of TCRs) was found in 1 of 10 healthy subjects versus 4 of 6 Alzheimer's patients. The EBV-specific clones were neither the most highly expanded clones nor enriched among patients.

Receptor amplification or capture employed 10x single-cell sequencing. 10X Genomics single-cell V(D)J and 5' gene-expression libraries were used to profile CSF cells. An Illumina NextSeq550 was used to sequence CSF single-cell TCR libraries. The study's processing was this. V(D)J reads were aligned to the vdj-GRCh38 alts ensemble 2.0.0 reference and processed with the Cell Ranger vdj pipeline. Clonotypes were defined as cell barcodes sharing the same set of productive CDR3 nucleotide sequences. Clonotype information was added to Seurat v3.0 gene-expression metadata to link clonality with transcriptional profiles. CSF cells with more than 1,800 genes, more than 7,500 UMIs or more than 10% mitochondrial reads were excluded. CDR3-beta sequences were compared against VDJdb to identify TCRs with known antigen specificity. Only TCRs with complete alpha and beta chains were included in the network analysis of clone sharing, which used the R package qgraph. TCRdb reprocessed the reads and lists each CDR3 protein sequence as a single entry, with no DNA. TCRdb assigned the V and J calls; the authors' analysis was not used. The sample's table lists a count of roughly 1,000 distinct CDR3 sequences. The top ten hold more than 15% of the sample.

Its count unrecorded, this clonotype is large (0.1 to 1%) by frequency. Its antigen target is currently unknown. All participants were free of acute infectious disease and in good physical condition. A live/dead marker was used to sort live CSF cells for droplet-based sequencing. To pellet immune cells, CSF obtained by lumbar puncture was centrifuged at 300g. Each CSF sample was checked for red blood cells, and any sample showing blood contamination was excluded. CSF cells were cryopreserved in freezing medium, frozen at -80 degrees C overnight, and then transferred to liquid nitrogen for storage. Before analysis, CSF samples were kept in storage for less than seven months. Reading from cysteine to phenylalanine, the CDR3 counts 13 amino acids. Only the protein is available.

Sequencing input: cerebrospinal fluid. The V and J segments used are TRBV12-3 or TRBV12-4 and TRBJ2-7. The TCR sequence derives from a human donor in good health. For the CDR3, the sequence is CASSYGFYYEQYF.